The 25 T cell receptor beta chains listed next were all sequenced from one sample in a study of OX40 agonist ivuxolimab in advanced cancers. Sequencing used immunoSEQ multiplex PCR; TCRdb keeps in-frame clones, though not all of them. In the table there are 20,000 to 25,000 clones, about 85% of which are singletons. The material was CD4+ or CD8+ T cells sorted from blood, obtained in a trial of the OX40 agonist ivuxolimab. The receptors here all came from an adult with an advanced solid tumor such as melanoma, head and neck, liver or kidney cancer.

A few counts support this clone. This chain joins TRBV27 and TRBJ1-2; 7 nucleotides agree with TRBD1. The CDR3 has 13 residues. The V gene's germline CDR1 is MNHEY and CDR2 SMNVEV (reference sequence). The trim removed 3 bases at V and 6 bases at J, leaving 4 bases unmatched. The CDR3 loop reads CASSFPGGNGYTF. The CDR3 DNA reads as TGTGCCAGCAGTTTTCCAGGGGGAAATGGCTACACCTTC.

CDR3 in DNA: TGTGCCAGCAGTTACGGGGCTGGGAACACTGAAGCTTTCTTT. Translated: CASSYGAGNTEAFF. The V gene is TRBV6-5, the J gene TRBJ1-1; D is possibly TRBD1 (5 bases). V gave up 2 bases and J gave up 1 base, with 8 bases separating them. This CDR3 spans 14 amino acids. CDR1 and CDR2 (germline): MNHEY, SVGAGI.

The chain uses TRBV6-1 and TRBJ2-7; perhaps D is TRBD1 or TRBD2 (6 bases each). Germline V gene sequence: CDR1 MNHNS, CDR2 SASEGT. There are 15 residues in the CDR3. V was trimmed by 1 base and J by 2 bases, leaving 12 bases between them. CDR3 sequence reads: CASSEGGAHTYEQYF. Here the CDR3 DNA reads TGTGCCAGCAGTGAAGGGGGGGCCCACACCTACGAGCAGTACTTC.

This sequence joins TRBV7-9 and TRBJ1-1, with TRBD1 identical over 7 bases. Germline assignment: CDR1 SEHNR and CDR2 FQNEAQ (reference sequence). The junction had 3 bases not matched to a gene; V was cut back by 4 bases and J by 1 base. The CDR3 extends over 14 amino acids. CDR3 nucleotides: TGTGCCAGCAGCTCCCGGGACAGGAACACTGAAGCTTTCTTT. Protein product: CASSSRDRNTEAFF. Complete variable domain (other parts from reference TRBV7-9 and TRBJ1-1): DTGVSQNPRHKITKRGQNVTFRCDPISEHNRLYWYRQTLGQGPEFLTYFQNEAQLEKSRLLSDRFSAERPKGSFSTLEIQRTEQGDSAMYLCASSSRDRNTEAFFGQGTRLTVV.

The CDR3 protein is CASSYDGNEAFF. In nucleotides, the CDR3 is TGTGCCAGCAGTTACGACGGTAATGAAGCTTTCTTT. The chain carries TRBV6-5 and TRBJ1-1; D gene uncertain. Trimming took 2 bases from V and 7 from J, leaving 8 bases between them. Per the germline V gene, CDR1 is MNHEY and CDR2 is SVGAGI. There are 12 residues in the CDR3.

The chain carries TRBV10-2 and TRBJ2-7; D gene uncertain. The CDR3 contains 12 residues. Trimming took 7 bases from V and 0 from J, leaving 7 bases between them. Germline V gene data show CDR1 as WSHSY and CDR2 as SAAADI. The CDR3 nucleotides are TGCGCCAGCAAAGAAGGCTCCTACGAGCAGTACTTC. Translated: CASKEGSYEQYF.

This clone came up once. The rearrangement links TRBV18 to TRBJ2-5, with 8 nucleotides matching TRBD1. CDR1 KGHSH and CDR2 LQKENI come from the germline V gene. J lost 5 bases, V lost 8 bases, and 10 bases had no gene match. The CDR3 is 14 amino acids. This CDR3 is CASTGQGNVETQYF. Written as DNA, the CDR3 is TGTGCCAGCACAGGACAGGGAAACGTGGAGACCCAGTACTTC.

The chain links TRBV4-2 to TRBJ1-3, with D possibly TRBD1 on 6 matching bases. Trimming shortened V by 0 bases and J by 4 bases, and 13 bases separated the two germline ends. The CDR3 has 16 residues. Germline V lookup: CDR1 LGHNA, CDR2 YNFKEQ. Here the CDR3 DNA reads TGTGCCAGCAGCCAAGAACCTAGGGGGGCCGGAAACACCATATATTTT. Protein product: CASSQEPRGAGNTIYF.

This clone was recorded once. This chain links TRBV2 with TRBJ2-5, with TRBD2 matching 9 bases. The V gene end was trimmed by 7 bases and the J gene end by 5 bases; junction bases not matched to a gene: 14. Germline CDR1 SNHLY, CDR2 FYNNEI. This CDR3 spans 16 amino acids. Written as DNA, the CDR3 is TGTGCCAGCACCGACCCCGTAGCGGGGGTACAGGAGACCCAGTACTTC. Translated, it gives CASTDPVAGVQETQYF.

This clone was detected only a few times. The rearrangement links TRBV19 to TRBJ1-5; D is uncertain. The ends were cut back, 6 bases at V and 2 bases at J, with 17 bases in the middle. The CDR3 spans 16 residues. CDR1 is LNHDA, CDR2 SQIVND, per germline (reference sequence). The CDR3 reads CASRLGEGLGNQPQHF. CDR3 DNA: TGTGCCAGTAGACTGGGCGAGGGTTTGGGCAATCAGCCCCAGCATTTT.

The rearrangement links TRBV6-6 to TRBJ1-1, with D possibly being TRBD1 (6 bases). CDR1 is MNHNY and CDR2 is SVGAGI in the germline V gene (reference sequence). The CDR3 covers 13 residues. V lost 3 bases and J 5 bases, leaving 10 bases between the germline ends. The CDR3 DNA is TGTGCCAGCAGTTATGGGGGGCGTACTGAAGCTTTCTTT. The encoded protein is CASSYGGRTEAFF.

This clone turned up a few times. The CDR3 DNA sequence: TGCGCCAGCAGCCAAGATTCCCCTAGCGGGGGGGCCGGGGAGCTGTTTTTT. This codes for CASSQDSPSGGAGELFF. This rearrangement joins TRBV4-1 to TRBJ2-2; 12 positions agree with TRBD2. V shed 0 bases and J 6 bases; nucleotides not matched to a gene: 5. CDR1 is MGHRA, CDR2 YSYEKL, per germline. CDR3 length: 17 residues.

CDR3 protein: CASSLTGFNSPLHF. In nucleotides, the CDR3 is TGTGCCAGTAGTCTGACAGGTTTTAATTCACCCCTCCACTTT. The chain combines TRBV19 with TRBJ1-6, with TRBD1 as a possible D gene (6 bases). Looked up from germline, CDR1 is LNHDA and CDR2 is SQIVND (reference sequence). V was shortened by 5 bases and J by 6 bases, with 11 bases between the two germline ends. There are 14 residues in the CDR3.

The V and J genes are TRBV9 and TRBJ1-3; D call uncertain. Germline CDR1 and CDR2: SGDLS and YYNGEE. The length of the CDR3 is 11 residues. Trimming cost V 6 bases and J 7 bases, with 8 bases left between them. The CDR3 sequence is CASKSGNTIYF. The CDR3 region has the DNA TGTGCCAGCAAATCGGGTAACACCATATATTTT.

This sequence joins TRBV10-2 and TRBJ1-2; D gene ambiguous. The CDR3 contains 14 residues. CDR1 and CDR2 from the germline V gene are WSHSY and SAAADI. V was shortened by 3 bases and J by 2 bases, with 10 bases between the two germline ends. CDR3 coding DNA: TGCGCCAGCAGTGACTTGGCCCGGAACTATGGCTACACCTTC. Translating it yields CASSDLARNYGYTF.

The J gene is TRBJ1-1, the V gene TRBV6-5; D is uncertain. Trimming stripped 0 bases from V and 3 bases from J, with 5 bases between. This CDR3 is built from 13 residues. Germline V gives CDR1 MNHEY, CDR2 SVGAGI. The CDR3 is CASSYSEDTEAFF. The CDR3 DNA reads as TGTGCCAGCAGTTACTCGGAGGACACTGAAGCTTTCTTT.

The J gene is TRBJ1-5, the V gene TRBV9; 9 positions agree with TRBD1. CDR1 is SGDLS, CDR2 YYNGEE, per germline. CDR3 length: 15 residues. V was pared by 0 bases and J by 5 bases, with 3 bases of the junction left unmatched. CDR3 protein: CASSVEGTGYQPQHF. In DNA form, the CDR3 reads TGTGCCAGCAGCGTAGAGGGGACAGGGTATCAGCCCCAGCATTTT.

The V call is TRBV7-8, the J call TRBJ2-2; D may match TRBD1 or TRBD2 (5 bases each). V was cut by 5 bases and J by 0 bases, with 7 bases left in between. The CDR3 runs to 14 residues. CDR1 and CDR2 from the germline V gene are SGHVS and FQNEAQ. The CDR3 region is CASSRDPNTGELFF. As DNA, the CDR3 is TGTGCCAGCAGCCGGGACCCGAACACCGGGGAGCTGTTTTTT.

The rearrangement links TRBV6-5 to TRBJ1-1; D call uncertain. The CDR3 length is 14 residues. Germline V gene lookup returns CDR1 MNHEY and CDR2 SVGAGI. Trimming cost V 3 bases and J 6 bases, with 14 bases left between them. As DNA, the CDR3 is TGTGCCAGCAGTTATCAACGTGAGGGCCCTGAAGCTTTCTTT. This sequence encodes CASSYQREGPEAFF.

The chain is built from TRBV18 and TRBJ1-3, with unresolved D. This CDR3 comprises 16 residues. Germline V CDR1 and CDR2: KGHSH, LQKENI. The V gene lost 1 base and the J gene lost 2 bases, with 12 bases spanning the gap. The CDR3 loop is CASSPLKVITGNTIYF. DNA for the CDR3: TGTGCCAGCTCACCACTCAAGGTTATAACTGGAAACACCATATATTTT.

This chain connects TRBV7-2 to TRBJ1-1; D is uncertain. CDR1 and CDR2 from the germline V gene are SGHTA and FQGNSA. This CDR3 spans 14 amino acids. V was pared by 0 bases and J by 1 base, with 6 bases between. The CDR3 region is CASSLAVQNTEAFF. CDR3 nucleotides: TGTGCCAGCAGCTTAGCTGTACAGAACACTGAAGCTTTCTTT.

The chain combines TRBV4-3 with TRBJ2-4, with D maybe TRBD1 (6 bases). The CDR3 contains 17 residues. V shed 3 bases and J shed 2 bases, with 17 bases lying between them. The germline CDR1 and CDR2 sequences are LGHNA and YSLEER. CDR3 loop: CASSHLSHRVPKNIQYF. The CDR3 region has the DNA TGCGCCAGCAGCCACCTCTCTCACAGGGTGCCCAAAAACATTCAGTACTTC.

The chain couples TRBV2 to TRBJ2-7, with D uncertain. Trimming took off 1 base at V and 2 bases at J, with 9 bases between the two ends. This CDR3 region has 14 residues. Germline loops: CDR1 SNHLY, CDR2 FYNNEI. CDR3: CASSEGTAAYEQYF. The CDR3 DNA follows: TGTGCCAGCAGTGAAGGGACCGCCGCCTACGAGCAGTACTTC.

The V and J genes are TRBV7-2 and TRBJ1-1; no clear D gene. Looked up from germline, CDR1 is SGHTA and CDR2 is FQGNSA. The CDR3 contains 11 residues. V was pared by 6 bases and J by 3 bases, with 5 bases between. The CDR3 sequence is CASRDHTEAFF. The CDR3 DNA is TGTGCCAGCAGGGACCACACTGAAGCTTTCTTT.

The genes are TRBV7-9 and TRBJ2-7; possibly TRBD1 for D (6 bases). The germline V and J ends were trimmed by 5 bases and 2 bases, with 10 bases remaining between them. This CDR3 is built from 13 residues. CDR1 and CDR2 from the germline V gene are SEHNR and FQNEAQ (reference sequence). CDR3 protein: CASSARGAYEQYF. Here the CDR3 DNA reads TGTGCCAGCAGCGCCAGGGGCGCCTACGAGCAGTACTTC.